Reported below is one TCR beta chain. The source of the sample is a study of T-cell reconstitution after alpha-beta-depleted transplantation in children. Germline values: CDR1 SGHNT, CDR2 YYREEE (reference sequence). Trimming cost V 1 base and J 0 bases, with 8 bases left between them. The CDR3 is 14 amino acids. For TCRbeta, the library was prepared with unique molecular identifiers. TCRdb used MiXCR to reprocess the PCR reads, holding one entry per CDR3 protein. The sample holds a few hundred thousand distinct CDR3 sequences, roughly 10% seen once. The receptor was isolated from a human donor who donated a stem cell graft to a child with acute myeloid leukemia. The starting material was PBMCs from the stem cell graft donor, obtained from the stem cell graft. The rearrangement joins TRBV5-4 to TRBJ2-7, with a tentative D call TRBD2 (5 bases). This chain's CDR3 is CASSLHRDSYEQYV. The CDR3 DNA sequence: TGTGCCAGCAGCTTGCACCGGGACTCCTACGAGCAGTACGTC.